This T cell receptor (beta chain) was recovered during a study of beta chain features in type 1 diabetes. Every bit of the isolated RNA underwent reverse transcription, so sequencing read expressed TCRB transcripts. The assay was immunoSEQ multiplex PCR, and TCRdb's table has in-frame clones only and misses some. The sample lists 200,000 to 300,000 clones, roughly 30% occurring once. This clone was counted between two and nine times. The authors obtained over 98% purity in all sorted populations. Germline-derived CDR1 and CDR2 are MDHEN and SYDVKM. Between the trimmed V and J ends, which lost 6 bases and 0 bases, there was a span of 2 bases. This CDR3 is 11 amino acids long.

The V gene is TRBV28, the J gene TRBJ1-1, with no clear D. This TCR came from a man aged 25 to 45 in good health. Source material: central memory CD4+ T cells from blood. The CDR3 DNA is TGTGCCAGCAGGATGAACACTGAAGCTTTCTTT. It encodes CASRMNTEAFF. Full variable domain (rest looked up from reference TRBV28 and TRBJ1-1): DVKVTQSSRYLVKRTGEKVFLECVQDMDHENMFWYRQDPGLGLRLIYFSYDVKMKEKGDIPEGYSVSREKKERFSLILESASTNQTSMYLCASRMNTEAFFGQGTRLTVV.